These T cell receptor beta chains were read from a single sample in a study of T cells expressing NK-cell markers. TCRdb reprocessed the 5' RACE reads and keeps a single row for each CDR3 protein, giving no DNA. Found here are 500,000 to 600,000 distinct CDR3 sequences; the top ten clones hold approximately 3.6%. Sequenced material: blood T cells: a sorted CD56 or NKG2C T cell subset, CD4+ or CD8+ T cells, or bulk PBMC T cells (not recorded which). The receptors were gathered from a man between 18 and 35 years old in good health. Both conserved end residues are part of each CDR3.

CDR3: CASTQNVVAGVGEETQYF
V: TRBV11-2
length: 18
J: TRBJ2-5

CDR3: CASSLEWRIAYEQYF
V: TRBV5-1
length: 15
J: TRBJ2-7

CDR3: CASSLFPGSGQETQYF
V: TRBV7-6
length: 16
J: TRBJ2-5

CDR3: CATSRDYGGFNEQFF
V: TRBV15
length: 15
J: TRBJ2-1

CDR3: CASSSYSGRGETQYF
V: TRBV7-9
length: 15
J: TRBJ2-5

CDR3: CASSRGLALGNTDTQYF
V: TRBV5-5
length: 17
J: TRBJ2-3

CDR3: CSVPGLALDTQYF
V: TRBV29-1
length: 13
J: TRBJ2-3

CDR3: CASSRSGGGLYNEQFF
V: TRBV7-9
length: 16
J: TRBJ2-1

CDR3: CASSLDGTGTGYSPLHF
V: TRBV5-1
length: 17
J: TRBJ1-6

CDR3: CATSGSRDRGYEQYF
V: TRBV15
length: 15
J: TRBJ2-7

CDR3: CASSLADVSWRESRYEQYF
V: TRBV7-2
length: 19
J: TRBJ2-7

CDR3: CSARSRTTYEQYF
V: TRBV20-1
length: 13
J: TRBJ2-7

CDR3: CASKKGAHTDTQYF
V: TRBV28
length: 14
J: TRBJ2-3

CDR3: CSASFTGNGYTF
V: TRBV20-1
length: 12
J: TRBJ1-2

CDR3: CSAPKLQESTDTQYF
V: TRBV20-1
length: 15
J: TRBJ2-3

CDR3: CATLERGDTQYF
V: TRBV10-3
length: 12
J: TRBJ2-3

CDR3: CASSKGQGNTIYF
V: TRBV6-1
length: 13
J: TRBJ1-3

CDR3: CASSLGFTYEQYF
V: TRBV12-3/TRBV12-4
length: 13
J: TRBJ2-7

CDR3: CASSSLGLADSTDTQYF
V: TRBV28
length: 17
J: TRBJ2-3

CDR3: CSVTSGGGQETQYF
V: TRBV29-1
length: 14
J: TRBJ2-5

CDR3: CASSPLVGGYTF
V: TRBV28
length: 12
J: TRBJ1-2

CDR3: CASSVRGRAQETQYF
V: TRBV9
length: 15
J: TRBJ2-5

CDR3: CASTRGRNYGYTF
V: TRBV2
length: 13
J: TRBJ1-2

CDR3: CASSSLGQGGRDEQFF
V: TRBV5-1
length: 16
J: TRBJ2-1

CDR3: CASSSFAGELFF
V: TRBV6-6
length: 12
J: TRBJ2-2

CDR3: CASSPKAGWGETQYF
V: TRBV7-3
length: 15
J: TRBJ2-5

CDR3: CASSLGPTGLEGYTF
V: TRBV12-3/TRBV12-4
length: 15
J: TRBJ1-2

CDR3: CSVGFGTDYNEQFF
V: TRBV29-1
length: 14
J: TRBJ2-1

CDR3: CASSLAGAEGRYYNEQFF
V: TRBV7-8
length: 18
J: TRBJ2-1

CDR3: CASPSGGITSETQYF
V: TRBV2
length: 15
J: TRBJ2-5

CDR3: CAIRSGGMNTGELFF
V: TRBV10-3
length: 15
J: TRBJ2-2

CDR3: CASSTGLAGGRSNEQFF
V: TRBV7-3
length: 17
J: TRBJ2-1

CDR3: CASSLWPPSGRNTGELFF
V: TRBV27
length: 18
J: TRBJ2-2

CDR3: CASSLEGRAVNEQFF
V: TRBV6-5
length: 15
J: TRBJ2-1

CDR3: CASSFLQGGSGELFF
V: TRBV7-6
length: 15
J: TRBJ2-2

CDR3: CASSPGQGLNYGYTF
V: TRBV7-2
length: 15
J: TRBJ1-2

CDR3: CASSLATGLGFNEQFF
V: TRBV7-8
length: 16
J: TRBJ2-1

CDR3: CASSTAPYEAKNIQYF
V: TRBV6-1
length: 16
J: TRBJ2-4

CDR3: CASSRGGDEQFF
V: TRBV7-9
length: 12
J: TRBJ2-1

CDR3: CASSLPLETQYF
V: TRBV12-3/TRBV12-4
length: 12
J: TRBJ2-5

CDR3: CASSSGTSPPDEQFF
V: TRBV27
length: 15
J: TRBJ2-1

CDR3: CASKILAGTSTDTQYF
V: TRBV6-1
length: 16
J: TRBJ2-3

CDR3: CSVWGGAYGYTF
V: TRBV29-1
length: 12
J: TRBJ1-2

CDR3: CASTRDGSYEQYF
V: TRBV7-9
length: 13
J: TRBJ2-7

CDR3: CSVGRQGVNEKLFF
V: TRBV29-1
length: 14
J: TRBJ1-4

CDR3: CSAREGYMVYNEQFF
V: TRBV20-1
length: 15
J: TRBJ2-1

CDR3: CASSSGQGRVHEQFF
V: TRBV7-2
length: 15
J: TRBJ2-1

CDR3: CSVDTGGDQPQHF
V: TRBV29-1
length: 13
J: TRBJ1-5

CDR3: CASSLASGSQDTQYF
V: TRBV12-3/TRBV12-4
length: 15
J: TRBJ2-3

CDR3: CASGALRGDQPQHF
V: TRBV27
length: 14
J: TRBJ1-5

CDR3: CASSLPGTPRDTQYF
V: TRBV5-1
length: 15
J: TRBJ2-3

CDR3: CASSLVGRADTQYF
V: TRBV7-2
length: 14
J: TRBJ2-3

CDR3: CATPGEQGKGGELFF
V: TRBV7-8
length: 15
J: TRBJ2-2

CDR3: CATSRGAGRGYNEQFF
V: TRBV15
length: 16
J: TRBJ2-1

CDR3: CASSWDYEQYF
V: TRBV7-9
length: 11
J: TRBJ2-7

CDR3: CASSQGTGVGYEQYF
V: TRBV4-3
length: 15
J: TRBJ2-7

CDR3: CASSTYRGLAGQADTQYF
V: TRBV5-1
length: 18
J: TRBJ2-3

CDR3: CASSGGGPQLYEQYF
V: TRBV11-1
length: 15
J: TRBJ2-7

CDR3: CASSPLRGSTDTQYF
V: TRBV7-9
length: 15
J: TRBJ2-3